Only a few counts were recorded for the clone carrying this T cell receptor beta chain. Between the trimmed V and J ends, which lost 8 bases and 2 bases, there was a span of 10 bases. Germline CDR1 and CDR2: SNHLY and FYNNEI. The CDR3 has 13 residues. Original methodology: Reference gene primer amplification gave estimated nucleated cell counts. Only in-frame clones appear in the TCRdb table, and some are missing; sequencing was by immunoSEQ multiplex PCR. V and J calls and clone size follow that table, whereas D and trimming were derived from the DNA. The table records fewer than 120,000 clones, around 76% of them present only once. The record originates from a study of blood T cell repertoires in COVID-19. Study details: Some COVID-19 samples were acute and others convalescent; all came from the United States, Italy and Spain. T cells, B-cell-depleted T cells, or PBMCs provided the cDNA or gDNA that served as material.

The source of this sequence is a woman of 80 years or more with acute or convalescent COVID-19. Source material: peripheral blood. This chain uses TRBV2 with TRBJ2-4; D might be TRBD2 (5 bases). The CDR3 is CASERGTKNIQYF. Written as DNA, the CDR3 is TGTGCCAGCGAACGAGGGACCAAAAACATTCAGTACTTC.